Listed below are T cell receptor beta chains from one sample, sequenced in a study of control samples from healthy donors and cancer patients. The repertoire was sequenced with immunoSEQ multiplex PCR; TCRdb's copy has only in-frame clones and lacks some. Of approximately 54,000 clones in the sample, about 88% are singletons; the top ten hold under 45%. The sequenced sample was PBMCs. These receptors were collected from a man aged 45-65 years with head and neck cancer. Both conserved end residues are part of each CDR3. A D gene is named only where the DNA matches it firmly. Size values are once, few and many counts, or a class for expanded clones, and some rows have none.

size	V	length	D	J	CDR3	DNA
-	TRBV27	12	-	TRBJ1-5	CASRSSNQPQHF	TGTGCCAGCAGGTCTAGCAATCAGCCCCAGCATTTT
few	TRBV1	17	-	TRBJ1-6	CTSSQLDSNNYNSPLHF	TGCACCAGCAGCCAATTGGACAGTAACAACTATAATTCACCCCTCCACTTT
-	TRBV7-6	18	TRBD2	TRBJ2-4	CASSSGLAGGQAKNIQYF	TGTGCCAGCAGCTCTGGACTAGCGGGGGGGCAAGCCAAAAACATTCAGTACTTC
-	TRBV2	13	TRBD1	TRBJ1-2	CASSPAGQVGYTF	TGTGCCAGCAGTCCGGCGGGACAGGTTGGCTACACCTTC
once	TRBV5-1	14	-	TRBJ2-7	CASSLGGQSDEQYF	TGCGCCAGCAGCTTGGGTGGACAGTCCGACGAGCAGTACTTC
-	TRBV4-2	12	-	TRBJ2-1	CASMGVPGEQFF	TGTGCCAGTATGGGGGTTCCCGGTGAGCAGTTCTTC
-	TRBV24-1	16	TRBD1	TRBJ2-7	CATSDRVQGATHEQYF	TGTGCCACCAGTGATAGGGTCCAGGGGGCGACCCACGAGCAGTACTTC
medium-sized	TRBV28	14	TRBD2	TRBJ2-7	CASRGAGLAYEQYF	TGTGCCAGCAGGGGAGCGGGACTAGCCTACGAGCAGTACTTC
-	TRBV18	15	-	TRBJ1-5	CASSPQGHGNQPQHF	TGTGCCAGCTCACCACAGGGACACGGCAATCAGCCCCAGCATTTT
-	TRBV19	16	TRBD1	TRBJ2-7	CASSIDKARGLYEQYF	TGTGCCAGTAGTATAGATAAGGCCAGGGGGCTCTACGAGCAGTACTTC
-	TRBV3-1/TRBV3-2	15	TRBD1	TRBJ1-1	CASSQDWDSWTEAFF	TGTGCCAGCAGCCAAGATTGGGACAGTTGGACTGAAGCTTTCTTT
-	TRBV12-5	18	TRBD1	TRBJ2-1	CASGLARPGQGAGNEQFF	TGTGCTAGTGGTTTGGCCCGGCCGGGACAGGGGGCTGGGAATGAGCAGTTCTTC
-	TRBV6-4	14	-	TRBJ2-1	CASRNLARDNEQFF	TGTGCCAGCAGAAACCTTGCGCGGGACAATGAGCAGTTCTTC
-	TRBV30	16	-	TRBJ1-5	CAWSGGGLGAGQPQHF	TGTGCCTGGAGCGGTGGCGGGTTGGGGGCCGGTCAGCCCCAGCATTTT
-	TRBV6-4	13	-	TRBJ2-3	CASSRASQDTQYF	TGTGCCAGCAGTCGAGCCTCACAAGATACGCAGTATTTT